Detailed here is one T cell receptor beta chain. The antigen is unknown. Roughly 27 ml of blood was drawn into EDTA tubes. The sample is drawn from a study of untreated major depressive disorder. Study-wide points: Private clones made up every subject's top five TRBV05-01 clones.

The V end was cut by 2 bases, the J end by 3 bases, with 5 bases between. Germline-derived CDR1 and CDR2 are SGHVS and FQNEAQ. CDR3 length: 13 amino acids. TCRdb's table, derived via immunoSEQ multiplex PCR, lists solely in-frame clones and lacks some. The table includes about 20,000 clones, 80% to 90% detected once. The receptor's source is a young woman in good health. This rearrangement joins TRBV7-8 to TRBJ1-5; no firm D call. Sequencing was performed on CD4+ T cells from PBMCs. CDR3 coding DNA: TGTGCCAGCAGCTTAATGAACAATCAGCCCCAGCATTTT. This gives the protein CASSLMNNQPQHF.